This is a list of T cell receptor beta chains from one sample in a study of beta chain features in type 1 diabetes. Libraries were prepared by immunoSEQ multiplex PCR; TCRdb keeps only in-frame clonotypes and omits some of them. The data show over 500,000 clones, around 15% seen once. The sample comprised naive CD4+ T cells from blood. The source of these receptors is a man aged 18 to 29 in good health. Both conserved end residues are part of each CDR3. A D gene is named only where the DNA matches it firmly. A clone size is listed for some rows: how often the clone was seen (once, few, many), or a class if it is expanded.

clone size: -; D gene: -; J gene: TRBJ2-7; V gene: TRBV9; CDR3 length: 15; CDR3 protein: CASSVAGGYAYEQYF; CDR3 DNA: TGTGCCAGCAGCGTAGCAGGTGGCTATGCCTACGAGCAGTACTTC
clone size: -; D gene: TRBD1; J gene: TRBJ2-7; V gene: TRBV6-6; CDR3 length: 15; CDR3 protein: CASSPGQGMSYEQYF; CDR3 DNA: TGTGCCAGCAGTCCGGGACAGGGCATGTCCTACGAGCAGTACTTC
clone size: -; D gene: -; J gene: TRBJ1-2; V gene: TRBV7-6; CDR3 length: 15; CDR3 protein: CASSPRPGSGDGYTF; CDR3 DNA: TGTGCCAGCAGCCCTCGACCGGGGAGTGGGGATGGCTACACCTTC
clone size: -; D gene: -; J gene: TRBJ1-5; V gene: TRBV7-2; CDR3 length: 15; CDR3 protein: CASSLKGLSNQPQHF; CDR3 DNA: TGTGCCAGCAGCTTAAAGGGGCTCAGCAATCAGCCCCAGCATTTT
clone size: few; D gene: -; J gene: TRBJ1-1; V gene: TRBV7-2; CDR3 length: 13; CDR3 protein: CASSANPTTEAFF; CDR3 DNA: TGTGCCAGCAGCGCCAACCCAACTACTGAAGCTTTCTTT
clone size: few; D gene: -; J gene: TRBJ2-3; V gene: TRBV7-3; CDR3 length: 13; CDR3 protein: CASNKGLTDTQYF; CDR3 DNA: TGTGCCAGCAATAAGGGACTCACAGATACGCAGTATTTT
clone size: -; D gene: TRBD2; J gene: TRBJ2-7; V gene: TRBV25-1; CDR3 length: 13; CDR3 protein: CASSPGGNYEQYF; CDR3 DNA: TGTGCCAGCAGTCCGGGGGGTAACTACGAGCAGTACTTC
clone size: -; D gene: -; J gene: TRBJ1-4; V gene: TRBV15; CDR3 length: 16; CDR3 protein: CATSRVLGATNEKLFF; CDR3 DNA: TGTGCCACCAGCAGAGTACTAGGGGCAACTAATGAAAAACTGTTTTTT
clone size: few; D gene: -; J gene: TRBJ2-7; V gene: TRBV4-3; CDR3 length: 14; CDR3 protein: CASSQEGRSYEQYF; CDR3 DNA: TGCGCCAGCAGCCAAGAGGGCCGTTCCTACGAGCAGTACTTC
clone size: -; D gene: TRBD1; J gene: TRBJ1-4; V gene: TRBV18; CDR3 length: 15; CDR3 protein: CASSPGQGVVEKLFF; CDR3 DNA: TGTGCCAGCTCACCCGGACAGGGGGTGGTTGAAAAACTGTTTTTT
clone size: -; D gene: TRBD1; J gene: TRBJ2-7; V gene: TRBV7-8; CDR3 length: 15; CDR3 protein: CASSLAGTGAYEQYF; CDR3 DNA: TGTGCCAGCAGCTTAGCGGGGACAGGGGCCTACGAGCAGTACTTC
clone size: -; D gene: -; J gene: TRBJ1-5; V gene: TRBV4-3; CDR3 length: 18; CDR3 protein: CASSQDSRGTGSNQPQHF; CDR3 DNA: TGCGCCAGCAGCCAAGATTCCCGGGGTACGGGATCCAATCAGCCCCAGCATTTT
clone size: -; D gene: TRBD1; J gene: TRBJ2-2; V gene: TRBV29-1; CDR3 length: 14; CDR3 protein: CSVGQGALGGELFF; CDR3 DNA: TGCAGCGTAGGCCAGGGGGCGCTTGGCGGGGAGCTGTTTTTT
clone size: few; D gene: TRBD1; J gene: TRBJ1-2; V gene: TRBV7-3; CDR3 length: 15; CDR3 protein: CASSFHGTVSYGYTF; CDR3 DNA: TGTGCCAGCAGCTTCCACGGGACAGTCTCCTATGGCTACACCTTC
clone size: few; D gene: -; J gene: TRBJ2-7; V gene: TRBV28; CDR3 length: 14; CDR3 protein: CASHRGGVSYEQYF; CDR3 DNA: TGTGCCAGCCACAGGGGGGGGGTTTCCTACGAGCAGTACTTC
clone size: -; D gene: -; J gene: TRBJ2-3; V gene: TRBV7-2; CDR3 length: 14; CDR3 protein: CASSLVGSTDTQYF; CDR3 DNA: TGTGCCAGCAGCTTAGTCGGGAGCACAGATACGCAGTATTTT
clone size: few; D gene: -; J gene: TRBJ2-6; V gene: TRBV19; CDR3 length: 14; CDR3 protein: CASQGISGANVLTF; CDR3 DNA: TGTGCCAGCCAAGGGATCTCTGGGGCCAACGTCCTGACTTTC
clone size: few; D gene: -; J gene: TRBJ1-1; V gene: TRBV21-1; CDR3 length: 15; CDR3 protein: CASSSLTGVVSEAFF; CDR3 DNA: TGTGCCAGCAGCTCCCTGACAGGGGTTGTGTCTGAAGCTTTCTTT
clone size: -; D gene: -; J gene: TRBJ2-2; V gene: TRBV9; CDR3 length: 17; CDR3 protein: CASSSRLGGSNTGELFF; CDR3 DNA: TGTGCCAGCAGCTCCCGATTGGGCGGATCGAACACCGGGGAGCTGTTTTTT
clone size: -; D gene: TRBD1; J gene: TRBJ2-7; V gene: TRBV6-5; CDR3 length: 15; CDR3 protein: CASSYHRDRVYEQYF; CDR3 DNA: TGTGCCAGCAGTTACCACCGGGACAGGGTCTACGAGCAGTACTTC
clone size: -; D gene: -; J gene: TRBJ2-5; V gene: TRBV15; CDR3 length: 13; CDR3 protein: CATSRAGRETQYF; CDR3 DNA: TGTGCCACCAGCAGAGCCGGTCGAGAGACCCAGTACTTC
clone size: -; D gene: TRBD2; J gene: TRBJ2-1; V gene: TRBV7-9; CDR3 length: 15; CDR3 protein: CASSSGLAGGNEQFF; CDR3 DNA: TGTGCCAGCAGCTCCGGACTAGCGGGGGGCAATGAGCAGTTCTTC
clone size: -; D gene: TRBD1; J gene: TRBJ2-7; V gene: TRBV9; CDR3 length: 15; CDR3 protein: CASSVGGQGPYEQYF; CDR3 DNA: TGTGCCAGCAGCGTAGGCGGACAGGGACCCTACGAGCAGTACTTC
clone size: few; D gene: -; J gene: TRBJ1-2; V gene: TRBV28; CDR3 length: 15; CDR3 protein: CASSFRQTTNYGYTF; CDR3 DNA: TGTGCCAGCAGTTTCAGACAGACGACCAACTATGGCTACACCTTC
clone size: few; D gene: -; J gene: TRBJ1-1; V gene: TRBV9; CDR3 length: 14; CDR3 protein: CASSVVSSLGEAFF; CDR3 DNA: TGTGCCAGCAGCGTAGTCTCTTCTCTCGGAGAAGCTTTCTTT
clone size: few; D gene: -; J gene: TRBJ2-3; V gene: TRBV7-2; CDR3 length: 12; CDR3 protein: CASSLSIDTQYF; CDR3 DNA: TGTGCCAGCAGCTTATCCATAGATACGCAGTATTTT
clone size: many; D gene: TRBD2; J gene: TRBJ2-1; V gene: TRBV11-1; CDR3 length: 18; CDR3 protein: CASSLEGVSGTSYNEQFF; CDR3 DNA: TGTGCCAGCAGCTTAGAAGGAGTTAGCGGGACATCCTACAATGAGCAGTTCTTC
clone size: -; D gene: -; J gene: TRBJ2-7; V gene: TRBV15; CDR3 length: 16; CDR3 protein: CATSREGELTRLEQYF; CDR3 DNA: TGTGCCACCAGCAGAGAAGGGGAGCTTACCCGGCTCGAGCAGTACTTC
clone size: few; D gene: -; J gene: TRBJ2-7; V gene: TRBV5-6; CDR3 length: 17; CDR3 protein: CASSFLTPTRGRYEQYF; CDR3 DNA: TGTGCCAGCAGCTTTCTGACTCCAACTCGGGGTCGCTACGAGCAGTACTTC
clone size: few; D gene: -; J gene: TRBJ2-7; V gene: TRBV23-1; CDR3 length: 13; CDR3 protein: CASSWTLAYEQYF; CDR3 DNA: TGCGCCAGCAGTTGGACCCTAGCCTACGAGCAGTACTTC
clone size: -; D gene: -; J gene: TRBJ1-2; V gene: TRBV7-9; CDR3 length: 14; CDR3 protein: CASSIDRNPFGYTF; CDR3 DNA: TGTGCCAGCAGCATTGACAGGAATCCGTTTGGCTACACCTTC
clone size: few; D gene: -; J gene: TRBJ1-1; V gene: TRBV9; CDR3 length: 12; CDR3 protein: CASGSVDTEAFF; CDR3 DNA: TGTGCCAGCGGGTCGGTTGACACTGAAGCTTTCTTT